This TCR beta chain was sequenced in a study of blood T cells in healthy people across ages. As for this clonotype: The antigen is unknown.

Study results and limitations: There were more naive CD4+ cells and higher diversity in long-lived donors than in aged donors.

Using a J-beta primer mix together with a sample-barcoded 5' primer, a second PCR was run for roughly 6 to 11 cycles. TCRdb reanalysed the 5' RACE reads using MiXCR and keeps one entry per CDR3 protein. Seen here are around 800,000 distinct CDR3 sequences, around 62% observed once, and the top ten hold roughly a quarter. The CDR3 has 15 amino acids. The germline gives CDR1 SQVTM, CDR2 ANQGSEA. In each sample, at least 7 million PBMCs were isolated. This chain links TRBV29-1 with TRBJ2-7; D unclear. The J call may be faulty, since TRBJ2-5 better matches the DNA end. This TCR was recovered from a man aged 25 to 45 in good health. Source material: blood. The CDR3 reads CSVEDLVPSIGTQYF. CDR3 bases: TGCAGCGTTGAAGATCTCGTACCGAGCATCGGGACCCAGTACTTC.